This T cell receptor beta chain was sequenced in a study of PD-1 blockade in classical Hodgkin lymphoma. Exposure to brentuximab vedotin varied, and each patient had relapsed following autologous stem cell transplantation. Study outcomes and limitations: In CD4+ cells, TCR diversity went up significantly by C4D1, but in CD8+ cells it did not. The authors excluded patients who started nivolumab under 1 year after ASCT. Newly diagnosed patients were reported to exhibit reduced baseline TCR diversity relative to healthy donors. Undefined causes, possibly disease activity or prior therapy, underlie the repertoire differences.

Regarding this clone: The antigen is unknown.

Produced via immunoSEQ multiplex PCR; TCRdb's table is partial and in-frame only. The data show 47,000 or so clones, around 70% seen once. Germline V gene sequence: CDR1 MNHEY, CDR2 SMNVEV (reference sequence). The CDR3 runs 12 residues. V dropped 5 bases and J dropped 7; count of bases not matched to a gene: 4. The V gene is TRBV27, the J gene TRBJ2-7; 8 positions match TRBD1. This sample comprised peripheral blood mononuclear cells (PBMCs), obtained at baseline. The receptor was derived from a human donor with classical Hodgkin lymphoma. The CDR3 protein is CASSGQGLEQYF. The CDR3 nucleotides read TGTGCCAGCAGTGGACAGGGCCTGGAGCAGTACTTC.